This T cell receptor beta chain was captured by sequencing in a study of shared clonotypes between healthy human individuals. Germline V lookup: CDR1 MGHRA, CDR2 YSYEKL. This CDR3 has 15 amino acids. V was pared by 4 bases and J by 4 bases, with 11 bases between. Produced via immunoSEQ multiplex PCR; TCRdb's table is partial and in-frame only. The table includes hundreds of thousands of clones, about 80% detected once. Findings of the study overall: Sampling involved blood alone; tissue repertoires likely differ. How much donors shared clonotypes was expected to be affected by sequencing depth. Researchers found naive subsets generally carried larger estimated richness than memory subsets.

In the case of this clone: Antigen: not known.

This clonotype was obtained from a woman aged 30 to 39 in good health. The V gene is TRBV4-1, the J gene TRBJ2-6; TRBD1 or TRBD2 may be the D gene (5 bases each). Sample: memory CD4+ T cells sorted from blood. Described subset: CD45RA-negative fraction. The CDR3 spells CASSPPGRGANVLTF. The CDR3 region has the DNA TGCGCCAGCAGCCCTCCGGGGCGCGGGGCCAACGTCCTGACTTTC.